This T cell receptor (beta chain) was captured by sequencing in a study of liver allograft versus peripheral blood T cells. Study at large: Within transplanted livers, the T cell receptor repertoires were examined and compared against the repertoires present in the peripheral blood of liver transplant recipients. Study-wide points: Peripheral blood reportedly held T cell receptor repertoires that differed from those inside liver allografts.

The V and J ends lost 3 bases and 3 bases respectively, with 10 bases between them. CDR3 size: 14 residues. Germline loops: CDR1 SEHNR, CDR2 FQNEAQ (reference sequence). With respect to this clonotype: No antigen is known for it.

MiXCR was run by TCRdb on the reads, yielding one entry per CDR3 protein. The sample includes about 7,800 distinct CDR3 sequences, around a sixth of them seen just once. The chain joins TRBV7-9 to TRBJ2-3, with a tentative D call TRBD1 (5 bases). The source is a human patient who had a liver transplant. The graft donor may have contributed some T cells. CDR3 nucleotide sequence: TGTGCCAGCAGCTTGCGACAGATGACAGATACGCAGTATTTT. The encoded protein is CASSLRQMTDTQYF.